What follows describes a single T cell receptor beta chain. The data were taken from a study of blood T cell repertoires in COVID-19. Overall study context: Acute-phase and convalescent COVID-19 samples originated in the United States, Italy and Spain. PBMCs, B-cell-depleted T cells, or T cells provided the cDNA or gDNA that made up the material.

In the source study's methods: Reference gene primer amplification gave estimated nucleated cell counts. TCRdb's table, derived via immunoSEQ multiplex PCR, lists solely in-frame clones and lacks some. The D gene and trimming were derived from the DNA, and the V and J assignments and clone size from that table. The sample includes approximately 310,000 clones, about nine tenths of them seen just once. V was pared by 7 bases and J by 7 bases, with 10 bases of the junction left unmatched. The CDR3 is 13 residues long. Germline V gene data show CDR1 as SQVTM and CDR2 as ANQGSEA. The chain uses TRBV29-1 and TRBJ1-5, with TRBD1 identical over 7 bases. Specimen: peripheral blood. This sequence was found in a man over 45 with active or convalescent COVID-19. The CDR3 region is CSARQGREQPQHF. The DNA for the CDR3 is TGCAGCGCAAGACAGGGTAGGGAACAGCCCCAGCATTTT. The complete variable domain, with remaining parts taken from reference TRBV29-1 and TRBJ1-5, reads SAVISQKPSRDICQRGTSLTIQCQVDSQVTMMFWYRQQPGQSLTLIATANQGSEATYESGFVIDKFPISRPNLTFSTLTVSNMSPEDSSIYLCSARQGREQPQHFGDGTRLSIL.